The 14 T cell receptor beta chains below were found in one sample sequenced in a study of CD8+ T cells in alopecia areata. After isolation, RNA underwent reverse transcription to generate cDNA as the sequencing template. The repertoire was sequenced with immunoSEQ multiplex PCR; TCRdb's copy has only in-frame clones and lacks some. In the table there are fewer than 200,000 clones, 50% to 75% of which are singletons. Sequencing used CD4+ T cells sorted from blood, obtained at week 0. The receptors shown here come from a human donor with alopecia areata.

This chain connects TRBV25-1 to TRBJ2-2; the D gene is possibly TRBD2 (6 bases). Germline V lookup: CDR1 MGHDK, CDR2 SYGVNS. V was trimmed by 6 bases and J by 4 bases, leaving 9 bases between them. This CDR3 is 13 amino acids long. The CDR3 loop reads CASSGTATGELFF. The CDR3 coding sequence is TGTGCCAGCAGCGGGACTGCCACCGGGGAGCTGTTTTTT.

This clone showed up just a few times. This chain links TRBV5-8 with TRBJ2-3; 9 bases line up with TRBD2. Germline V gene data show CDR1 as SGHTS and CDR2 as YDEGEE. CDR3 length: 15 residues. The V segment lost 4 bases and the J segment 3 bases; nucleotides outside the gene matches: 6. DNA for the CDR3: TGTGCCAGCAGCACGGGGCTAGCGGGGACAGATACGCAGTATTTT. Amino acid sequence: CASSTGLAGTDTQYF. The variable domain in full, with the rest retrieved from reference TRBV5-8 and TRBJ2-3, is EAGVTQSPTHLIKTRGQQATLRCSPISGHTSVYWYQQALGLGLQFLLWYDEGEERNRGNFPPRFSGRQFPNYSSELNVNALELEDSALYLCASSTGLAGTDTQYFGPGTRLTVL.

This clone was counted only a few times. The rearrangement joins TRBV4-2 to TRBJ2-2; 13 positions agree with TRBD2. J was trimmed by 4 bases and V by 10 bases; bases with no gene match: 15. CDR1 is LGHNA and CDR2 is YNFKEQ in the germline V gene. The CDR3 has 18 residues. The CDR3 region is CATNTGTSGAGSTGELFF. In DNA, the CDR3 is TGTGCCACCAATACCGGGACTAGCGGGGCCGGGAGCACCGGGGAGCTGTTTTTT.

This clone was counted between two and nine times. The chain couples TRBV15 to TRBJ2-5; no clear D. Germline values: CDR1 LNHNV, CDR2 YYDKDF (reference sequence). This CDR3 has 15 residues. With 6 bases removed from V and 1 base from J, the gap between germline ends came to 15 bases. The chain's CDR3 is CATRESEALQETQYF. CDR3 coding DNA: TGTGCCACCAGGGAAAGCGAAGCCCTCCAAGAGACCCAGTACTTC.

The chain joins TRBV5-1 to TRBJ2-7, with D uncertain. V dropped 0 bases and J dropped 0 bases, with 4 bases sitting between them. This CDR3 contains 13 residues. Germline values: CDR1 SGHRS, CDR2 YFSETQ. The CDR3, as DNA: TGCGCCAGCAGCTTGGCGGTCTCCTACGAGCAGTACTTC. Residues: CASSLAVSYEQYF.

V is TRBV7-9 and J is TRBJ1-1; possible D gene TRBD1, 6 bases. Germline loops: CDR1 SEHNR, CDR2 FQNEAQ (reference sequence). The V end lost 7 bases, the J end lost 6 bases, and 15 bases lay between the germline ends. This CDR3 comprises 13 residues. This chain's CDR3 is CASKGGREAEAFF. The CDR3 coding sequence is TGTGCCAGCAAGGGGGGCAGGGAAGCTGAAGCTTTCTTT.

With respect to this clone: Distinct nucleotide sequences in the sample also encode this CDR3. This chain uses TRBV30 with TRBJ1-5; D is undetermined. The CDR3 loop spans 13 amino acids. Germline V CDR1 and CDR2: GTSNPN, SVGIG (reference sequence). V gave up 4 bases and J gave up 0 bases, with 7 bases separating them. The CDR3 is CAWNRYSNQPQHF. The DNA of the CDR3 is TGTGCCTGGAACAGATATAGCAATCAGCCCCAGCATTTT.

This clone was detected only a few times. The rearrangement uses TRBV7-2 and TRBJ2-2; D unresolved. Trimming took 2 bases from V and 2 from J, leaving 12 bases between them. Germline-derived CDR1 and CDR2 are SGHTA and FQGNSA. This CDR3 comprises 16 residues. DNA of the CDR3: TGTGCCAGCAGCTTAAGTCGACGGATCAACACCGGGGAGCTGTTTTTT. As protein: CASSLSRRINTGELFF.

The rearrangement uses TRBV29-1 and TRBJ1-1, with D maybe TRBD1 (6 bases). The germline V gene encodes CDR1 SQVTM and CDR2 ANQGSEA. The CDR3 is 15 amino acids. Trimming left V 4 bases short and J 1 base short, with 16 bases between. CDR3 nucleotides: TGCAGCGTTGGGAGGATGGGGGGGCGGAACACTGAAGCTTTCTTT. Residues: CSVGRMGGRNTEAFF.

J is TRBJ2-7 and V is TRBV7-2, with a weak D call TRBD1 (6 bases). Trimming removed 2 bases at V and 3 bases at J, with 14 bases between. Germline V gives CDR1 SGHTA, CDR2 FQGNSA. The CDR3 covers 15 residues. The CDR3 spells CASSLRGSLGYEQYF. DNA for the CDR3: TGTGCCAGCAGCTTAAGGGGGTCGTTGGGCTACGAGCAGTACTTC.

This chain connects TRBV27 to TRBJ1-1; the D is unclear. Deletions cut 8 bases from V and 4 bases from J, with 17 bases between. The CDR3 is 14 amino acids. Looked up from germline, CDR1 is MNHEY and CDR2 is SMNVEV (reference sequence). The CDR3 here is CASGIRGRGTEAFF. CDR3 DNA: TGTGCCAGCGGCATACGGGGTAGAGGCACTGAAGCTTTCTTT.

V is TRBV7-2 and J is TRBJ1-6, with 11 bases that match TRBD1. From germline, CDR1 is SGHTA and CDR2 FQGNSA. This CDR3 is built from 16 residues. The junction had 10 bases not matched to a gene; V was cut back by 5 bases and J by 10 bases. The CDR3 region has the DNA TGTGCCAGCAGCACCCGATGGACAGGGGGCATCTCACCCCTCCACTTT. Its translation: CASSTRWTGGISPLHF.

The V gene is TRBV30, the J gene TRBJ2-1; 8 bases fit TRBD2. The CDR3 loop spans 15 amino acids. V lost 4 bases, J lost 7 bases, and 12 bases stayed unmatched. CDR1 is GTSNPN and CDR2 is SVGIG in the germline V gene (reference sequence). CDR3 sequence: CAWTEALADWNEQFF. CDR3 DNA sequence: TGTGCCTGGACCGAAGCACTAGCGGATTGGAATGAGCAGTTCTTC.

Written as DNA, the CDR3 is TGCGCCAGCAGCCAAAAGTTGGGCAGGGGGAATTCACCCCTCCACTTT. Its translation is CASSQKLGRGNSPLHF. The chain uses TRBV4-1 and TRBJ1-6; 7 nucleotides align to TRBD1. Germline V lookup: CDR1 MGHRA, CDR2 YSYEKL. The J segment lost 7 bases and the V segment lost 2 bases, leaving 8 bases of the junction unmatched. The CDR3 extends over 16 amino acids.